This passage covers 25 T cell receptor beta chains from one sample sequenced in a study of chemoradiotherapy in HPV16-positive cancers (dated by TCRdb to the early 2020s). Library creation used the immunoSEQ multiplex PCR assay. TCRdb took this table from immuneACCESS and kept in-frame rearrangements with V and J called. Such tables lack part of the clones; where checked against another copy, unresolved V genes explain under half of the gap, and the rest is unexplained. Across this sample there are roughly 5,200 clones, with roughly four fifths seen only once. The top ten hold 35% to 40% of the sample. This material was acquired from a patient who underwent chemoradiotherapy. All receptors derive from a human donor with HPV-associated anogenital cancer.

The V gene is TRBV11-2, the J gene TRBJ1-2; perhaps TRBD1 as D (6 bases). The V end was cut by 5 bases, the J end by 7 bases, with 17 bases between. Germline V lookup: CDR1 SGHAT, CDR2 FQNNGV. This CDR3 is 14 amino acids long. The CDR3: CASSPLGGAIGYTF. DNA for the CDR3: TGTGCCAGCAGCCCCCTGGGGGGCGCGATTGGCTACACCTTC.

The rearrangement uses TRBV10-2 and TRBJ2-1, with 13 bases that match TRBD2. This CDR3 contains 19 residues. Per germline, CDR1 WSHSY and CDR2 SAAADI. V dropped 3 bases and J dropped 3; count of bases not matched to a gene: 11. CDR3 residues: CASSEGRLAGGSDYNEQFF. In nucleotides, the CDR3 is TGCGCCAGCAGTGAAGGCCGACTAGCGGGAGGAAGTGACTACAATGAGCAGTTCTTC.

The chain uses TRBV19 and TRBJ1-5; D possibly corresponds to TRBD1 (6 bases). The CDR3 sequence is 14 residues long. Trimming took off 7 bases at V and 3 bases at J, with 13 bases between the two ends. CDR1 is LNHDA and CDR2 is SQIVND in the germline V gene (reference sequence). CDR3 amino acids: CASTQGTINQPQHF. The CDR3 DNA reads TGTGCCAGTACTCAGGGGACCATCAATCAGCCCCAGCATTTT.

The sample holds one count of this clone. V and J are TRBV12-5 and TRBJ1-1, with D unclear. The CDR3 has 13 residues. Germline CDR1 LGHNT, CDR2 FRNRAP. Deletions cut 4 bases from V and 0 bases from J, with 6 bases between. The CDR3 DNA reads as TGTGCTAGTGGTTCGAGTCTGAACACTGAAGCTTTCTTT. It is translated as CASGSSLNTEAFF.

This chain uses TRBV5-1 with TRBJ1-3; 9 bases map to TRBD1. CDR3 length: 16 residues. V gave up 2 bases and J gave up 3 bases; unmatched junction bases: 6. From germline, CDR1 is SGHRS and CDR2 YFSETQ. The CDR3 reads CASSLAGTGFGNTIYF. CDR3 in DNA: TGCGCCAGCAGCTTAGCCGGGACAGGGTTTGGAAACACCATATATTTT.

The chain uses TRBV4-2 and TRBJ2-7; 9 nucleotides match TRBD2. Germline trimming cut 1 base from V and 0 bases from J; bases unmatched to any gene: 4. The germline V gene encodes CDR1 LGHNA and CDR2 YNFKEQ. The CDR3 has 16 residues. The CDR3 coding sequence is TGTGCCAGCAGCCAAGGCGGGACTAGCCGCTCCTACGAGCAGTACTTC. It translates to CASSQGGTSRSYEQYF.

This clone was recorded once. The rearrangement uses TRBV19 and TRBJ2-1; possibly TRBD2 for D (5 bases). The CDR3 is 16 amino acids. Germline CDR1 reads LNHDA; CDR2 reads SQIVND (reference sequence). Deletions cut 1 base from V and 0 bases from J, with 10 bases between. The CDR3 region has the DNA TGTGCCAGTAGTATAGGCGGGTACAGCTCCTACAATGAGCAGTTCTTC. Its translation is CASSIGGYSSYNEQFF.

The chain has TRBV7-8 and TRBJ2-1; 9 positions agree with TRBD2. The CDR3 contains 14 residues. Germline loops: CDR1 SGHVS, CDR2 FQNEAQ. J gave up 7 bases and V 3 bases, and 4 bases lay outside the gene matches. The CDR3 sequence: CASSFRTSVNEQFF. The CDR3 DNA reads as TGTGCCAGCAGCTTCAGGACTAGCGTGAATGAGCAGTTCTTC.

The J gene is TRBJ2-7, the V gene TRBV19, with 11 bases lining up with TRBD1. The CDR3 loop spans 14 amino acids. Germline V CDR1 and CDR2: LNHDA, SQIVND (reference sequence). V was pared by 5 bases and J by 3 bases, with 3 bases of the junction left unmatched. CDR3 DNA: TGTGCCAGTAGTCCAGGGACAGGGGGCTACGAGCAGTACTTC. It translates to CASSPGTGGYEQYF.

The chain has TRBV2 and TRBJ2-5, with TRBD2 matching over 7 bases. J lost 7 bases, V lost 7 bases, and 6 bases had no gene match. CDR3 length: 12 amino acids. In germline, CDR1 is SNHLY, CDR2 FYNNEI. The CDR3 sequence: CASTERDGTQYF. In DNA form, the CDR3 reads TGTGCCAGCACGGAGCGGGACGGGACCCAGTACTTC.

This sequence joins TRBV11-2 and TRBJ2-1; 14 nucleotides agree with TRBD2. Germline CDR1 reads SGHAT; CDR2 reads FQNNGV. The CDR3 is 19 residues long. J lost 6 bases, V lost 1 base, and 11 bases had no gene match. CDR3 in DNA: TGTGCCAGCAGCTTAGGACTTTCTGGGACTAGCGGGAGTCGCAATGAGCAGTTCTTC. Translating it yields CASSLGLSGTSGSRNEQFF.

This sequence joins TRBV19 and TRBJ2-1; 8 bases line up with TRBD1. This CDR3 contains 15 residues. V dropped 8 bases and J dropped 4; count of bases not matched to a gene: 10. In germline, CDR1 is LNHDA, CDR2 SQIVND (reference sequence). The CDR3, as DNA: TGTGCCAGTCGGGTTCGGACAGGGCGATACAATGAGCAGTTCTTC. Its protein is CASRVRTGRYNEQFF.

J is TRBJ2-7 and V is TRBV5-1; perhaps TRBD2 as D (5 bases). Germline CDR1 reads SGHRS; CDR2 reads YFSETQ. Trimming pared 4 bases from V and 7 bases from J, leaving 21 bases between. The CDR3 sequence is 15 residues long. CDR3 loop: CASSTGNTGIDEQYF. The CDR3 bases are TGCGCCAGCAGCACCGGGAACACGGGGATCGATGAGCAGTACTTC.

This chain connects TRBV2 to TRBJ1-1; perhaps TRBD1 as D (5 bases). Germline CDR1 SNHLY, CDR2 FYNNEI. V was clipped by 5 bases and J by 0 bases, with 7 bases between them. This CDR3 is built from 13 residues. The CDR3 bases are TGTGCCAGCAGTAAGGACATGAACACTGAAGCTTTCTTT. Residues: CASSKDMNTEAFF.

The chain employs TRBV12-2 and TRBJ1-4; TRBD1, the table's D call, lacks a check against the DNA. TRBV12-2 is shown as a pseudogene. The CDR3 has 12 residues. The CDR3 here is CASRLEGQGALF. The DNA for the CDR3 is TGTGCAAGTCGCTTAGAGGGACAGGGGGCACTTTTT.

The rearrangement uses TRBV4-2 and TRBJ1-1; D unresolved. The ends were cut back, 7 bases at V and 3 bases at J, with 6 bases in the middle. The CDR3 extends over 11 amino acids. Germline assignment: CDR1 LGHNA and CDR2 YNFKEQ. This CDR3 reads CASMEHTEAFF. The CDR3 DNA sequence: TGTGCCAGCATGGAACACACTGAAGCTTTCTTT.

V usage is TRBV27 and J usage is TRBJ2-7; D is uncertain. The CDR3 loop spans 12 amino acids. V lost 5 bases, J lost 5 bases, and 10 bases lay in between. Germline-derived CDR1 and CDR2 are MNHEY and SMNVEV (reference sequence). DNA of the CDR3: TGTGCCAGCAGTCCAGGCCGGGACGAGCAGTACTTC. Encoded protein: CASSPGRDEQYF.

CDR3 DNA: TGTGCCAGCAGTACGGACAGGGCGGATGAAGCTTTCTTT. Protein product: CASSTDRADEAFF. The chain couples TRBV2 to TRBJ1-1; 8 positions match TRBD1. Germline V gene sequence: CDR1 SNHLY, CDR2 FYNNEI. V shed 5 bases, J shed 7 bases, and the junction held 6 bases outside the gene matches. The CDR3 is 13 amino acids.

This clone was picked up a small number of times. The V call is TRBV7-8, the J call TRBJ1-5; D remains ambiguous. Germline V gene sequence: CDR1 SGHVS, CDR2 FQNEAQ. This CDR3 has 13 amino acids. The V and J ends lost 2 bases and 7 bases respectively, with 9 bases between them. The CDR3 coding sequence is TGTGCCAGCAGCTTAACTTCGACCCAGCCCCAGCATTTT. Residues: CASSLTSTQPQHF.

The genes are TRBV2 and TRBJ1-2; 8 bases match TRBD1. Germline loops: CDR1 SNHLY, CDR2 FYNNEI. This CDR3 is built from 19 residues. After removal of 5 bases from V and 8 bases from J, the junction contained 25 bases not matched to a gene. In DNA, the CDR3 is TGTGCCAGCAGTACCTGGGTTGGCAGGGGGCACAACCAGTTGGCCGGCTACACCTTC. This codes for CASSTWVGRGHNQLAGYTF.

The gene calls are TRBV5-1 and TRBJ2-5; 12 bases map to TRBD2. Germline CDR1 reads SGHRS; CDR2 reads YFSETQ. V trimming: 1 base; J trimming: 1 base; junction bases outside the gene matches: 2. The CDR3 extends over 16 amino acids. The CDR3 loop reads CASSLQLAGGQETQYF. CDR3 coding DNA: TGCGCCAGCAGCTTGCAACTAGCGGGAGGCCAAGAGACCCAGTACTTC.

The V and J genes are TRBV16 and TRBJ1-1; D is perhaps TRBD1 (5 bases). Per germline, CDR1 KGHSY and CDR2 FQNENV. CDR3 length: 16 amino acids. Trimming took off 0 bases at V and 10 bases at J, with 21 bases between the two ends. CDR3: CASSQSLVGTLQGAFF. CDR3 DNA sequence: TGTGCCAGCAGCCAATCTCTGGTCGGCACACTCCAGGGAGCTTTCTTT.

This clone has a single count. The CDR3 here is CASSKRGLLKTQYF. Written as DNA, the CDR3 is TGTGCCAGCAGCAAGAGGGGACTACTGAAGACCCAGTACTTC. The chain couples TRBV21-1 to TRBJ2-5; the table names TRBD2, a call not compared with the DNA. TRBV21-1 is a pseudogene segment. This CDR3 has 14 residues.

This clone has a handful of counts. This chain connects TRBV4-2 to TRBJ2-7; D call uncertain. The CDR3 contains 14 residues. With 0 bases removed from V and 6 bases from J, the gap between germline ends came to 12 bases. CDR1 and CDR2 from the germline V gene are LGHNA and YNFKEQ. The CDR3 DNA is TGTGCCAGCAGCCAAGAACAGAACCCCGGCGAGCAGTACTTC. It specifies CASSQEQNPGEQYF.

This chain uses TRBV15 with TRBJ2-7, with no clear D. V lost 0 bases and J 6 bases, leaving 12 bases between the germline ends. The CDR3 consists of 14 residues. Germline V gene data show CDR1 as LNHNV and CDR2 as YYDKDF (reference sequence). CDR3 loop: CATSRDQVTGEQYF. The CDR3 region has the DNA TGTGCCACCAGCAGAGATCAAGTAACGGGCGAGCAGTACTTC. The whole variable domain, filled in from reference TRBV15 and TRBJ2-7, reads DAMVIQNPRYQVTQFGKPVTLSCSQTLNHNVMYWYQQKSSQAPKLLFHYYDKDFNNEADTPDNFQSRRPNTSFCFLDIRSPGLGDTAMYLCATSRDQVTGEQYFGPGTRLTVT.